These 22 T cell receptor beta chains came from one sample sequenced in a study of T-cell memory formation after mild COVID-19. TCRdb redid the calling of the 5' RACE reads with MiXCR, one entry per CDR3 protein. There are 400,000 to 450,000 distinct CDR3 sequences in the sample; 18% occur only once, and 20% to 25% lies in the top ten. The sequenced material came from PBMCs or a T cell subset sorted from them (not recorded which). The origin of the receptors is a man aged 18 to 29 who had mild COVID-19 (a few samples of this study predate the infection). Cell type and time point are not known.

This clonotype was counted between two and nine times. The V and J genes are TRBV7-3 and TRBJ2-1; either TRBD1 or TRBD2 may supply D (5 bases each). From germline, CDR1 is SGHTA and CDR2 FQGTGA. The CDR3 covers 13 residues. With 6 bases removed from V and 8 bases from J, the gap between germline ends came to 14 bases. The CDR3 bases are TGTGCCAGCAGGGTGGGACCAGGATATGAGCAGTTCTTC. This gives the protein CASRVGPGYEQFF.

In this sample, this clonotype turned up a few times. The rearrangement joins TRBV3-1 to TRBJ2-3; 8 bases line up with TRBD2. Germline CDR1 is LGHDT and CDR2 is YNNKEL (reference sequence). V lost 4 bases, J lost 5 bases, and 11 bases stayed unmatched. This CDR3 region has 16 residues. CDR3 protein: CASSPGAGGGKDTQYF. CDR3 sequence (DNA): TGTGCCAGCAGCCCGGGGGCCGGGGGGGGTAAAGATACGCAGTATTTT.

This clonotype was observed a few times. The chain combines TRBV7-2 with TRBJ2-4; 7 nucleotides agree with TRBD2. CDR3 size: 14 residues. The V segment lost 5 bases and the J segment 5 bases; nucleotides outside the gene matches: 6. Germline V gives CDR1 SGHTA, CDR2 FQGNSA. This chain's CDR3 is CASSPAGLQNIQYF. In DNA form, the CDR3 reads TGTGCCAGCAGCCCAGCGGGACTCCAAAACATTCAGTACTTC.

V is TRBV4-2 and J is TRBJ1-2; no clear D gene. Trimming left V 0 bases short and J 0 bases short, with 8 bases between. The length of the CDR3 is 15 residues. The germline V gene has CDR1 LGHNA and CDR2 YNFKEQ. The CDR3 sequence is CASSQEVQPNYGYTF. CDR3 in DNA: TGTGCCAGCAGCCAAGAAGTCCAGCCTAACTATGGCTACACCTTC.

This sequence joins TRBV6-2 or TRBV6-3 and TRBJ1-4; 7 positions match TRBD1. CDR1 is MNHEY and CDR2 is SVGEGT in the germline V gene. This CDR3 has 14 amino acids. Trimming at V came to 8 bases and at J to 7 bases, leaving 10 bases not matched to a gene. CDR3 residues: CASDRQGRSEKLFF. As DNA, the CDR3 is TGTGCCAGCGACCGACAGGGACGGAGTGAAAAACTGTTTTTT.

This clonotype appeared a few times. The chain carries TRBV12-3 or TRBV12-4 and TRBJ1-2; 9 bases are shared with TRBD1. Trimming at V came to 6 bases and at J to 4 bases, leaving 18 bases not matched to a gene. There are 18 residues in the CDR3. The CDR3 is CASSLDRGRSRLGYGYTF. In DNA, the CDR3 is TGTGCCAGCAGCCTCGACAGGGGGAGGTCTCGCTTAGGCTATGGCTACACCTTC.

The J gene is TRBJ2-5, the V gene TRBV20-1; weak D call: TRBD2 (7 bases). CDR1 DFQATT and CDR2 SNEGSKA come from the germline V gene (reference sequence). This CDR3 has 11 residues. V shed 8 bases and J shed 4 bases, with 11 bases lying between them. The CDR3 DNA reads TGCAGTCGGGGGGCGGGAGAGACCCAGTACTTC. Translation: CSRGAGETQYF.

The J gene is TRBJ2-3, the V gene TRBV4-3; TRBD2 aligns across 8 bases. Trimming cost V 4 bases and J 2 bases; bases outside gene matches: 14. The germline V gene has CDR1 LGHNA and CDR2 YSLEER. CDR3 length equals 18 residues. The CDR3 coding sequence is TGCGCCAGCAGCCGAAGCAGTTCCGGGACTAGGGCCACAGATACGCAGTATTTT. It translates to CASSRSSSGTRATDTQYF.

This clonotype was seen more than once but under ten times. The chain joins TRBV4-3 to TRBJ1-1; no firm D call. CDR1 is LGHNA, CDR2 YSLEER, per germline. The CDR3 extends over 15 amino acids. Trimming stripped 2 bases from V and 3 bases from J, with 13 bases between. The DNA of the CDR3 is TGCGCCAGCAGCCAAAGCGGTCTAGGCGACACTGAAGCTTTCTTT. It yields the protein CASSQSGLGDTEAFF.

J is TRBJ1-5 and V is TRBV12-3 or TRBV12-4, with a possible D match to TRBD1 (5 bases). V was cut by 4 bases and J by 3 bases, with 16 bases left in between. There are 16 residues in the CDR3. The CDR3 is CASSSNVDSYNQPQHF. DNA for the CDR3: TGTGCCAGCAGTTCCAACGTCGACAGTTACAATCAGCCCCAGCATTTT.

This clonotype has a count of ten or more. V gene TRBV5-5 combines with J gene TRBJ2-1; a weak D match, TRBD1 (6 bases). V gave up 2 bases and J gave up 0 bases, with 12 bases separating them. The length of the CDR3 is 16 residues. Germline CDR1 reads SGHKS; CDR2 reads YYEKEE (reference sequence). Written as DNA, the CDR3 is TGTGCCAGCAGCTTAACAGGGCTTAGCTCCTACAATGAGCAGTTCTTC. Its translation: CASSLTGLSSYNEQFF. Using reference TRBV5-5 and TRBJ2-1 for the parts outside the CDR3, the full variable domain is DAGVTQSPTHLIKTRGQQVTLRCSPISGHKSVSWYQQVLGQGPQFIFQYYEKEERGRGNFPDRFSARQFPNYSSELNVNALLLGDSALYLCASSLTGLSSYNEQFFGPGTRLTVL.

The J gene is TRBJ2-3, the V gene TRBV9; no firm D call. CDR1 and CDR2 (germline): SGDLS, YYNGEE. This CDR3 contains 15 residues. Trimming stripped 4 bases from V and 1 base from J, with 13 bases between. CDR3: CASSSRTVGTDTQYF. The CDR3 nucleotides are TGTGCCAGCAGCTCCCGGACGGTGGGCACAGATACGCAGTATTTT.

The V call is TRBV19, the J call TRBJ1-5; D remains unclear. Trimming took 5 bases from V and 2 from J, leaving 7 bases between them. Germline CDR1 and CDR2: LNHDA and SQIVND (reference sequence). The CDR3 has 13 amino acids. CDR3 protein: CASSSYGNQPQHF. As DNA, the CDR3 is TGTGCCAGTAGTTCCTATGGCAATCAGCCCCAGCATTTT.

V gene TRBV4-3 combines with J gene TRBJ2-5; D gene uncertain. CDR1 and CDR2 (germline): LGHNA, YSLEER. V lost 0 bases and J 5 bases, leaving 13 bases between the germline ends. The CDR3 loop spans 15 amino acids. The CDR3 region has the DNA TGCGCCAGCAGCCAAGAACTCGGTCGACGGGAGACCCAGTACTTC. Protein sequence: CASSQELGRRETQYF.

The chain employs TRBV30 and TRBJ1-2; tentatively, D is TRBD1 (5 bases). Per germline, CDR1 GTSNPN and CDR2 SVGIG (reference sequence). Trimming stripped 4 bases from V and 7 bases from J, with 16 bases between. The CDR3 covers 13 residues. CDR3 nucleotides: TGTGCCTGGACCATAGGCGGGGACGGTGGCTACACCTTC. Its protein is CAWTIGGDGGYTF.

V gene TRBV4-1 combines with J gene TRBJ1-2; D might be TRBD1 (5 bases). Germline assignment: CDR1 MGHRA and CDR2 YSYEKL. V was shortened by 3 bases and J by 2 bases, with 13 bases between the two germline ends. CDR3 length equals 15 residues. In DNA, the CDR3 is TGCGCCAGCAGCCAGGGACCTCAGGGAAACTATGGCTACACCTTC. Amino acid sequence: CASSQGPQGNYGYTF.

The chain employs TRBV5-1 and TRBJ1-1, with 7 bases that match TRBD1. Germline CDR1 reads SGHRS; CDR2 reads YFSETQ. V lost 7 bases, J lost 5 bases, and 14 bases stayed unmatched. The CDR3 totals 15 residues. The CDR3 DNA reads as TGCGCCAGCTACGGTACAGGGGACCTGGGAACTGAAGCTTTCTTT. Amino acids: CASYGTGDLGTEAFF.

The V call is TRBV5-1, the J call TRBJ2-7, with a tentative D call TRBD1 (6 bases). The CDR3 covers 13 residues. Trimming left V 0 bases short and J 5 bases short, with 9 bases between. Germline loops: CDR1 SGHRS, CDR2 YFSETQ. The chain's CDR3 is CASSLGRGHEQYF. In DNA form, the CDR3 reads TGCGCCAGCAGCTTGGGCAGGGGCCACGAGCAGTACTTC.

The chain carries TRBV7-9 and TRBJ2-7; the D is unclear. CDR1 SEHNR and CDR2 FQNEAQ come from the germline V gene (reference sequence). The CDR3 is made up of 14 amino acids. Between the trimmed V and J ends, which lost 2 bases and 2 bases, there was a span of 10 bases. The CDR3 spells CASSLPGLPYEQYF. In nucleotides, the CDR3 is TGTGCCAGCAGCTTACCAGGTTTGCCCTACGAGCAGTACTTC.

This clonotype was seen only a few times. The chain combines TRBV29-1 with TRBJ1-1; D possibly corresponds to TRBD1 (5 bases). CDR1 SQVTM and CDR2 ANQGSEA come from the germline V gene. Deletions cut 4 bases from V and 1 base from J, with 7 bases between. The CDR3 spans 12 residues. This CDR3 is CSVVGGNTEAFF. The DNA for the CDR3 is TGCAGCGTTGTGGGGGGGAACACTGAAGCTTTCTTT.

This clonotype appeared a few times. The rearrangement links TRBV29-1 to TRBJ2-3; D remains ambiguous. The CDR3 extends over 9 amino acids. CDR1 and CDR2 from the germline V gene are SQVTM and ANQGSEA. The V end was cut by 3 bases, the J end by 6 bases, with 1 base between. The CDR3 DNA follows: TGCAGCGTTGAGGATACGCAGTATTTT. Its translation is CSVEDTQYF.

This clonotype was counted only a few times. The chain joins TRBV7-9 to TRBJ2-7; TRBD1 might be the D (6 bases). The length of the CDR3 is 12 residues. Germline values: CDR1 SEHNR, CDR2 FQNEAQ (reference sequence). Deletions cut 3 bases from V and 6 bases from J, with 9 bases between. The CDR3 DNA reads as TGTGCCAGCAGCTTTGGGGGCTCCGAGCAGTACTTC. This sequence encodes CASSFGGSEQYF.